The clone carrying this T cell receptor (beta chain) was found a few times. The antigen remains undetermined. Method: immunoSEQ multiplex PCR; TCRdb's copy keeps in-frame clones and lacks some. The sample contains 730,000 or so clones, more than 70% of which appear only once. This specimen belongs to a study of shared clonotypes between healthy human individuals. The CDR3 consists of 14 residues. Trimming pared 3 bases from V and 6 bases from J, leaving 11 bases between. Germline CDR1 reads KGHSH; CDR2 reads LQKENI. Study-wide findings and caveats: Donor clonotype sharing was expected to depend on sequencing depth.

The sequence was collected from a woman aged 25 to 39 in good health. The sample comprised memory CD4+ T cells sorted from blood. The subset was: CD45RA-negative fraction. This sequence joins TRBV18 and TRBJ1-4; the D is unclear. The CDR3 bases are TGTGCCAGCTCACCGGAGTCCTCGGATGAAAAACTGTTTTTT. The encoded protein is CASSPESSDEKLFF.